The 4 T cell receptor beta chains given below trace back to one sample, sequenced in a study of T cells in Graves' hyperthyroidism and ophthalmopathy. Researchers took RNA transcripts and amplified the TCR beta CDR3 regions from them. RT-PCR in the first round (using the HTBI primer set) targeted the TCR CDR3. In TCRdb, the multiplex PCR reads were re-called with MiXCR into one record per CDR3 protein. Of around 240,000 distinct CDR3 sequences detected, approximately 14% appear once; the ten largest clones hold roughly 13%. The sequencing input was blood. The receptors derive from a woman between 40 and 55 years old with Graves' hyperthyroidism that later progressed to Graves' ophthalmopathy.

Only a few counts were recorded for this clonotype. The germline gene is not matched at one end of the junction; a read error may be the cause. V usage is TRBV2 and J usage is TRBJ2-2, with 10 bases fitting TRBD1. The germline V gene encodes CDR1 SNHLY and CDR2 FYNNEI. This CDR3 is 19 amino acids long. CDR3 sequence (DNA): TGTGCCGGCAGAGCTATGGGGACAGGGGCACGGGGGAACACCGGGGAGCTGTTTTTT. Translating gives CAGRAMGTGARGNTGELFF.

This clonotype came up many times. V and J are TRBV18 and TRBJ2-7, with 9 bases matching TRBD2. CDR3 size: 15 residues. V dropped 6 bases and J dropped 5; count of bases not matched to a gene: 11. The germline V gene has CDR1 KGHSH and CDR2 LQKENI. The CDR3 region is CASSLLGGRADEQYF. CDR3 nucleotides: TGTGCCAGCTCTCTGCTGGGCGGGAGGGCCGACGAGCAGTACTTC. The complete variable domain, with remaining parts taken from reference TRBV18 and TRBJ2-7, reads NAGVMQNPRHLVRRRGQEARLRCSPMKGHSHVYWYRQLPEEGLKFMVYLQKENIIDESGMPKERFSAEFPKEGPSILRIQQVVRGDSAAYFCASSLLGGRADEQYFGPGTRLTVT.

This clonotype came up many times. The rearrangement joins TRBV18 to TRBJ2-3; the match to TRBD1 covers 8 bases. The CDR3 is 13 residues long. Germline V gene data show CDR1 as KGHSH and CDR2 as LQKENI. V lost 6 bases to trimming and J lost 4 bases; unmatched junction nucleotides: 3. CDR3 sequence reads: CASSGQGADTQYF. The CDR3 nucleotides are TGTGCCAGCTCTGGACAGGGTGCAGATACGCAGTATTTT.

This clonotype was seen ten or more times. This chain uses TRBV28 with TRBJ2-7; 7 nucleotides agree with TRBD2. There are 14 residues in the CDR3. Per germline, CDR1 MDHEN and CDR2 SYDVKM. V lost 8 bases, J lost 3 bases, and 10 bases stayed unmatched. CDR3 nucleotide sequence: TGTGCCAGCGACCCCGGGGGACTACACTACGAGCAGTACTTC. Residues: CASDPGGLHYEQYF.